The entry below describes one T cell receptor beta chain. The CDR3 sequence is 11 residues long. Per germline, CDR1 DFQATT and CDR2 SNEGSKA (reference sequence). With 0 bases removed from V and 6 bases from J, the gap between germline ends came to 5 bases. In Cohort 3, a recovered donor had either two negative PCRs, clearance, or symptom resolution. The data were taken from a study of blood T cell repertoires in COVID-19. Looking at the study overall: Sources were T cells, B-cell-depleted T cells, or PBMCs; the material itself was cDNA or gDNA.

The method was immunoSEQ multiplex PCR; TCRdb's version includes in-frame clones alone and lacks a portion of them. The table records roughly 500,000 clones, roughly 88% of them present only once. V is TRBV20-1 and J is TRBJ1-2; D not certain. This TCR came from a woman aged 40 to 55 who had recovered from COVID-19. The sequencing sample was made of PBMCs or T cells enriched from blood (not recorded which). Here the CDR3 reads CSARDGHGYTF. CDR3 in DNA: TGCAGTGCTAGAGATGGGCATGGCTACACCTTC.